The present T cell receptor (beta chain) was sequenced within a study of blood T cell repertoires in COVID-19. For the study at large: Acute and convalescent COVID-19 specimens originated in the United States, Italy and Spain. Nucleic acid was either cDNA or gDNA, and it came from T cells, B-cell-depleted T cells, or PBMCs.

Participants spanned ages about 18 to 100 years and resided in 20 to 30 US areas. Only in-frame clones appear in the TCRdb table, and some are missing; sequencing was by immunoSEQ multiplex PCR. The sample has approximately 300,000 clones; 87% are singletons. This clonotype originated in a woman between 25 and 40 years old who had recovered from COVID-19. Sequencing was done on a sample of PBMCs or T cells enriched from blood (not recorded which).

CDR3 region: CASSTINSPLHF. The CDR3, as DNA: TGTGCCAGTAGTACCATTAATTCACCCCTCCACTTT. The V call is TRBV19, the J call TRBJ1-6; D uncertain. Germline CDR1 reads LNHDA; CDR2 reads SQIVND (reference sequence). This CDR3 is built from 12 residues. The V and J ends lost 4 bases and 6 bases respectively, with 4 bases between them.